This T cell receptor beta chain derives from a study of early T cells in non-severe SARS-CoV-2 infection. Trimming took 4 bases from V and 15 from J, leaving 7 bases between them. Germline V gene lookup returns CDR1 LGHDT and CDR2 YNNKEL (reference sequence). The CDR3 length is 9 residues. TCRdb re-called the 5' RACE reads through MiXCR, storing one row per CDR3 protein. The sample lists 75,000 to 90,000 distinct CDR3 sequences; 5.5% to 7.5% were seen once. Material: whole blood. This sequence joins TRBV3-1 and TRBJ1-5; D ambiguous. The sequence derives from an adult who was a healthcare worker with PCR-confirmed SARS-CoV-2 infection or an uninfected control (not recorded which). CDR3 coding DNA: TGTGCCAGCAGCCCGGGTCCGCATTTT. Its translation is CASSPGPHF. Full variable domain (rest looked up from reference TRBV3-1 and TRBJ1-5): DTAVSQTPKYLVTQMGNDKSIKCEQNLGHDTMYWYKQDSKKFLKIMFSYNNKELIINETVPNRFSPKSPDKAHLNLHINSLELGDSAVYFCASSPGPHFGDGTRLSIL.